The 17 T cell receptor beta chains below come from one sample, sequenced in a study of post-analysis software for immune sequencing data. Antigen specificity for these receptors is unknown. Researchers reported that TCR beta cDNA libraries carried unique molecular identifiers. TCRdb fed the PCR reads into MiXCR, producing one record per CDR3 protein. Among 400,000 to 500,000 distinct CDR3 sequences, roughly 40% were seen once, and the ten largest hold 7.6%. Study-wide findings and caveats: The five TRBV segments detected at higher frequency in patients than in controls included TRBV5-6, TRBV5-1 and TRBV20-1.

Sequencing was performed on blood. Every receptor here comes from a girl aged 2 to 10 with multiple sclerosis.

V usage is TRBV4-1 and J usage is TRBJ2-5; 10 bases line up with TRBD1. The germline V gene encodes CDR1 MGHRA and CDR2 YSYEKL. The CDR3 covers 16 residues. V gave up 0 bases and J gave up 5 bases; unmatched junction bases: 6. The CDR3 DNA reads as TGCGCCAGCAGCCAAGATTTAGAGACAGGGGGCGAGACCCAGTACTTC. Residues: CASSQDLETGGETQYF.

This sequence joins TRBV18 and TRBJ2-5; 10 nucleotides line up with TRBD2. Trimming removed 1 base from V and 5 bases from J; junction bases left unmatched: 4. Germline loops: CDR1 KGHSH, CDR2 LQKENI. CDR3 size: 15 residues. CDR3 protein: CASSPLSGRLETQYF. CDR3 DNA: TGTGCCAGCTCACCACTTAGCGGGAGGTTGGAGACCCAGTACTTC.

This clonotype appeared a few times. This sequence joins TRBV3-1 and TRBJ2-6, with no clear D. Trimming removed 1 base at V and 0 bases at J, with 4 bases between. CDR3 size: 15 residues. CDR1 and CDR2 from the germline V gene are LGHDT and YNNKEL (reference sequence). The CDR3 sequence is CASSQAFSGANVLTF. CDR3 in DNA: TGTGCCAGCAGCCAAGCATTCTCTGGGGCCAACGTCCTGACTTTC.

The chain has TRBV6-2 or TRBV6-3 and TRBJ2-7; no reliable D call. Germline V gene data show CDR1 as MNHEY and CDR2 as SVGEGT. This CDR3 has 12 amino acids. V was trimmed by 4 bases and J by 9 bases, leaving 13 bases between them. The CDR3 sequence: CASSSHKGLQYF. CDR3 bases: TGTGCCAGCAGTTCGCATAAGGGTTTGCAGTACTTC.

This chain joins TRBV24-1 and TRBJ2-5; 9 bases fit TRBD1. The V and J ends lost 6 bases and 6 bases, in that order; junction bases with no gene match: 13. The CDR3 contains 16 residues. CDR1 is KGHDR, CDR2 SFDVKD, per germline. The CDR3 DNA sequence: TGTGCCACCAGTAAGGATGGGACAGGGAAAAAGAAGACCCAGTACTTC. The encoded protein is CATSKDGTGKKKTQYF.

This clonotype showed up many times. The V and J genes are TRBV4-1 and TRBJ2-7, with D uncertain. With 4 bases removed from V and 0 bases from J, the gap between germline ends came to 7 bases. The CDR3 is 13 residues long. In germline, CDR1 is MGHRA, CDR2 YSYEKL. The CDR3 nucleotides are TGCGCCAGCAGCCTCGACGGCTCCTACGAGCAGTACTTC. Protein sequence: CASSLDGSYEQYF.

The chain has TRBV10-3 and TRBJ1-5; D is possibly TRBD1 (5 bases). Germline lookup yields CDR1 ENHRY and CDR2 SYGVKD. With 10 bases removed from V and 2 bases from J, the gap between germline ends came to 9 bases. The CDR3 is 12 amino acids. The CDR3 region has the DNA TGTGCCACCAAGACAGGCAATCAGCCCCAGCATTTT. It encodes CATKTGNQPQHF.

CDR3 DNA sequence: TGCGCCAGCAGCCAATGGTCAGAGCCAATATCTGGGGCCAACGTCCTGACTTTC. It yields the protein CASSQWSEPISGANVLTF. The rearrangement uses TRBV4-3 and TRBJ2-6; no definite D call. CDR3 size: 18 residues. The V end was cut by 2 bases, the J end by 1 base, with 15 bases between. From germline, CDR1 is LGHNA and CDR2 YSLEER.

This clonotype was seen a handful of times. The chain couples TRBV5-5 to TRBJ2-1, with 13 bases that match TRBD2. Germline V gives CDR1 SGHKS, CDR2 YYEKEE (reference sequence). V was pared by 4 bases and J by 9 bases, with 7 bases of the junction left unmatched. The CDR3 is 15 amino acids. CDR3 residues: CASSVTSGGVGEQFF. In DNA form, the CDR3 reads TGTGCCAGCAGCGTTACTAGCGGGGGGGTGGGTGAGCAGTTCTTC.

The chain employs TRBV20-1 and TRBJ2-5; 11 bases line up with TRBD2. The end of the DNA aligns better with TRBJ2-7, so the J call may be wrong. The CDR3 consists of 15 residues. Germline values: CDR1 DFQATT, CDR2 SNEGSKA (reference sequence). The CDR3 coding sequence is TGCAGTGCTAGAGTTAGCGGGAGGGCCCTCGACGAGCAGTACTTC. This encodes CSARVSGRALDEQYF.

V usage is TRBV29-1 and J usage is TRBJ1-2; TRBD1 agrees at 9 bases. The CDR3 runs 13 residues. Germline V gene sequence: CDR1 SQVTM, CDR2 ANQGSEA. After removal of 8 bases from V and 1 base from J, the junction contained 5 bases not matched to a gene. Here the CDR3 reads CSRGDRDNYGYTF. For the CDR3, the DNA is TGCAGCCGGGGGGACAGGGATAACTATGGCTACACCTTC.

This clonotype was detected a few times. The rearrangement uses TRBV5-5 and TRBJ2-1, with D perhaps matching TRBD1 (5 bases). The CDR3 is made up of 13 amino acids. Germline CDR1 is SGHKS and CDR2 is YYEKEE (reference sequence). V lost 3 bases and J 7 bases, leaving 11 bases between the germline ends. Here the CDR3 reads CASSWTPGNEQFF. The DNA for the CDR3 is TGTGCCAGCAGCTGGACACCAGGGAATGAGCAGTTCTTC.

The rearrangement links TRBV28 to TRBJ2-1; D is possibly TRBD1 (5 bases). Per the germline V gene, CDR1 is MDHEN and CDR2 is SYDVKM. V dropped 3 bases and J dropped 8 bases, with 11 bases sitting between them. The CDR3 is 13 amino acids. The chain's CDR3 is CASSFPGNDEQFF. The CDR3 DNA follows: TGTGCCAGCAGTTTCCCAGGGAACGATGAGCAGTTCTTC.

The chain combines TRBV7-2 with TRBJ2-7; 12 positions match TRBD2. The V gene's germline CDR1 is SGHTA and CDR2 FQGNSA. The ends lost 7 bases at V and 7 bases at J; junction bases unmatched: 8. The CDR3 runs 14 residues. CDR3 region: CASTLTSGSLEQYF. The DNA of the CDR3 is TGTGCCAGCACCCTGACTAGCGGGAGTTTGGAGCAGTACTTC.

This chain joins TRBV29-1 and TRBJ2-5, with D perhaps matching TRBD1 (5 bases). The DNA end is a closer match to TRBJ2-7, so the J assignment may be wrong. The CDR3 length is 14 residues. Per germline, CDR1 SQVTM and CDR2 ANQGSEA. DNA for the CDR3: TGCAGCGTTGAAGATGCGCAGGGCCCCTACGAGCAGTACTTC. It codes for CSVEDAQGPYEQYF.

The chain couples TRBV5-1 to TRBJ2-1, with D uncertain. Germline values: CDR1 SGHRS, CDR2 YFSETQ. CDR3 length: 13 amino acids. The V and J ends lost 6 bases and 8 bases respectively, with 15 bases between them. The chain's CDR3 is CASNLESGHEQFF. The CDR3 DNA follows: TGCGCCAGCAACTTAGAAAGTGGGCATGAGCAGTTCTTC.

This chain links TRBV7-2 with TRBJ2-1; D is uncertain. The germline V gene has CDR1 SGHTA and CDR2 FQGNSA. The V end was cut by 2 bases, the J end by 11 bases, with 7 bases between. The CDR3 length is 11 residues. CDR3 protein: CASSLMDKQFF. CDR3 in DNA: TGTGCCAGCAGCTTAATGGATAAGCAGTTCTTC.